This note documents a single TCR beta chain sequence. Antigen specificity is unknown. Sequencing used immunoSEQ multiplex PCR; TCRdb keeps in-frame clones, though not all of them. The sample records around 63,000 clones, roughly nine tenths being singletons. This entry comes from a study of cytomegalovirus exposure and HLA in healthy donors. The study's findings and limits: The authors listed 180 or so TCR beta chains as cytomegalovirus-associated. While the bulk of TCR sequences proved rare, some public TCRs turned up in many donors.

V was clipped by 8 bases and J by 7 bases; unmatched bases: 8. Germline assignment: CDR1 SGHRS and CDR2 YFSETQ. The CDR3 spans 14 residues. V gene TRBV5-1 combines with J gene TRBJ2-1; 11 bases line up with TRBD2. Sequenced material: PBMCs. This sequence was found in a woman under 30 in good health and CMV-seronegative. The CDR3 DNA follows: TGCGCCAGTGGGACTAGCGGTGGGATAAATGAGCAGTTCTTC. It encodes CASGTSGGINEQFF.